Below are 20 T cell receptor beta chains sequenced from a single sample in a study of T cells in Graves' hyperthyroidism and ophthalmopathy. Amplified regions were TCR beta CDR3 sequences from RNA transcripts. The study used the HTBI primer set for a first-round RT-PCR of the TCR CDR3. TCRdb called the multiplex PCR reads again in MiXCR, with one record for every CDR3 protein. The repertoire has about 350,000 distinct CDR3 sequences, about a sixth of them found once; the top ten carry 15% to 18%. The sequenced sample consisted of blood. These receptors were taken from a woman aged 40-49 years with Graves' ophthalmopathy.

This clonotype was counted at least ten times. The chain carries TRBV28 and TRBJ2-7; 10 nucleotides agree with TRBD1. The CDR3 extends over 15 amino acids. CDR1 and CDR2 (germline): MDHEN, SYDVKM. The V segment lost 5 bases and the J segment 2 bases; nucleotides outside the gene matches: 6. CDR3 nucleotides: TGTGCCAGCAGTGCCTCCGGGACAGGGGCCTACGAGCAGTACTTC. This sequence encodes CASSASGTGAYEQYF.

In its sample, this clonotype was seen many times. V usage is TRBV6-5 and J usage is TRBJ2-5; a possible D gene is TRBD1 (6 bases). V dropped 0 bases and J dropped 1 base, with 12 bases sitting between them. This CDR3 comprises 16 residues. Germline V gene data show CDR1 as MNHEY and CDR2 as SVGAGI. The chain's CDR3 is CASSYSRGTLQETQYF. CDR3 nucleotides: TGTGCCAGCAGTTACTCTAGGGGGACACTCCAAGAGACCCAGTACTTC.

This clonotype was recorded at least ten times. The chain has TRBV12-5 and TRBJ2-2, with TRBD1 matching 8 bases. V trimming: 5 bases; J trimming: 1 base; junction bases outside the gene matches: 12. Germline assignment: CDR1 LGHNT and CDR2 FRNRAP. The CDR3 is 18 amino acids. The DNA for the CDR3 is TGTGCTAGTGGTCCGGACAGGGTTAAGGGCCTGAACACCGGGGAGCTGTTTTTT. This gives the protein CASGPDRVKGLNTGELFF.

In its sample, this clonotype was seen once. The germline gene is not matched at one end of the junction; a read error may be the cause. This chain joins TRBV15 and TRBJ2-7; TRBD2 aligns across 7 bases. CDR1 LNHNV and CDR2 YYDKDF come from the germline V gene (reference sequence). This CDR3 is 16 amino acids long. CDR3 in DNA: TGTGCCACCAGCAGAGATGCCGATAGCGGGTCTTACGGGCAGTACTTC. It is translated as CATSRDADSGSYGQYF.

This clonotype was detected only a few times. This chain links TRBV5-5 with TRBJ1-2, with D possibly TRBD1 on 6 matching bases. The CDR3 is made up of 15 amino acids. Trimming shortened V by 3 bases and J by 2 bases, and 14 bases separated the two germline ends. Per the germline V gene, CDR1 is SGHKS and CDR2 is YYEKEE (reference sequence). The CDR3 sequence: CASSSQWTANYGYTF. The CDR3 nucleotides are TGTGCCAGCAGCTCGCAATGGACAGCAAACTATGGCTACACCTTC.

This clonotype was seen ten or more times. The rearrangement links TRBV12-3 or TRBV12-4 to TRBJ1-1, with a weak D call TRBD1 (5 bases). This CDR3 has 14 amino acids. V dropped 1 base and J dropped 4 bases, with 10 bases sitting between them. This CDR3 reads CASSLGGRSTEAFF. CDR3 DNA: TGTGCCAGCAGTTTAGGGGGGAGAAGCACTGAAGCTTTCTTT.

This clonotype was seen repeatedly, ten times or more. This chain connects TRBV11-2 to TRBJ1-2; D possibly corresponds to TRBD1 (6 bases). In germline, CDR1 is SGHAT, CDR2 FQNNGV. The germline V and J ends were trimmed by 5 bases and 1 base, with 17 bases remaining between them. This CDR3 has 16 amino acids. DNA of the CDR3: TGTGCCAGCAGCCATACGGACAGACTCTTTAACTATGGCTACACCTTC. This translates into CASSHTDRLFNYGYTF.

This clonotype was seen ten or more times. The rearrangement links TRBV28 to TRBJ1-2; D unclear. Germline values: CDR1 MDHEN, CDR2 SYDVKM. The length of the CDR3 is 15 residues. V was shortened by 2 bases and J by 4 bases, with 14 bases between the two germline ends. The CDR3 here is CASSLAMGGSYGYTF. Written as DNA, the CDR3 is TGTGCCAGCAGTTTAGCTATGGGAGGCAGCTATGGCTACACCTTC.

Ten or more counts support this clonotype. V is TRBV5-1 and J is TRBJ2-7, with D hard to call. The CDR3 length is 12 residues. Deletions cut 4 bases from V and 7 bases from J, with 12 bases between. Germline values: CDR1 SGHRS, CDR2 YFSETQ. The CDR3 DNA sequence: TGCGCCAGCAGCCTGGTCGGCTGGGAGCAGTACTTC. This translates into CASSLVGWEQYF.

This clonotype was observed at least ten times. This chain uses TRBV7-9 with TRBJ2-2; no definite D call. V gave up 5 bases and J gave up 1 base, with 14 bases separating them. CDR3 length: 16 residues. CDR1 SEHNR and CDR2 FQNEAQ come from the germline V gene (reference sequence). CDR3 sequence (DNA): TGTGCCAGCAGCCCCACGGTTACTCAGAACACCGGGGAGCTGTTTTTT. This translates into CASSPTVTQNTGELFF. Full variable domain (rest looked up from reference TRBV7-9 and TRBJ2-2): DTGVSQNPRHKITKRGQNVTFRCDPISEHNRLYWYRQTLGQGPEFLTYFQNEAQLEKSRLLSDRFSAERPKGSFSTLEIQRTEQGDSAMYLCASSPTVTQNTGELFFGEGSRLTVL.

The CDR3 DNA reads TGTGCCAGCAGGCCGCAACAGGGCCAAGAGACCCAGTACTTC. It encodes CASRPQQGQETQYF. This sequence joins TRBV7-2 and TRBJ2-5, with D perhaps TRBD1 (6 bases). CDR3 length: 14 amino acids. In germline, CDR1 is SGHTA, CDR2 FQGNSA. Trimming shortened V by 6 bases and J by 1 base, and 12 bases separated the two germline ends.

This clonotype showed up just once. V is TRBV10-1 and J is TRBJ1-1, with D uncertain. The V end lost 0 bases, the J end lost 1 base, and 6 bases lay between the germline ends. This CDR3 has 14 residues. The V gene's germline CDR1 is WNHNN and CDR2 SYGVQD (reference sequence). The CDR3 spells CASSESPENTEAFF. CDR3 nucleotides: TGCGCCAGCAGTGAGTCTCCAGAGAACACTGAAGCTTTCTTT.

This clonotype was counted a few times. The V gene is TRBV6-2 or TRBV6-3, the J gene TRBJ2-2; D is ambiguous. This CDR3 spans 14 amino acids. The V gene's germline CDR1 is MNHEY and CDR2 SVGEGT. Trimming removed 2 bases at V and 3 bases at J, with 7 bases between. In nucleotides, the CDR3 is TGTGCCAGCAGTTACCTGAAGTACACCGGGGAGCTGTTTTTT. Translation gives CASSYLKYTGELFF.

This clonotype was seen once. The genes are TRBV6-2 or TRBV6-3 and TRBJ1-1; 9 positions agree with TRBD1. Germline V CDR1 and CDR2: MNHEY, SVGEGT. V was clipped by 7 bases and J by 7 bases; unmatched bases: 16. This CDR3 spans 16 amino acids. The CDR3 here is CASTKVRRTGGLEAFF. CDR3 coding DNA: TGTGCCAGCACCAAGGTCAGAAGAACAGGGGGCCTTGAAGCTTTCTTT.

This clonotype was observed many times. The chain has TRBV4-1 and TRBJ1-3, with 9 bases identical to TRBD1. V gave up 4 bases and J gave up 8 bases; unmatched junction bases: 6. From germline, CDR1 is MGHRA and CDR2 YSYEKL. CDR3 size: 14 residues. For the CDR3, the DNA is TGCGCCAGCAGCCTACAGGGGGCGGGAGACACCATATATTTT. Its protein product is CASSLQGAGDTIYF.

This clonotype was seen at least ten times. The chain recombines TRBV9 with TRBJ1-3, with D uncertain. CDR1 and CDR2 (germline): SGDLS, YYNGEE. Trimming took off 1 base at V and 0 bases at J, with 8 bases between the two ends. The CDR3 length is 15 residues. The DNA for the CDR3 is TGTGCCAGCAGCGTAACAGCGAACTCTGGAAACACCATATATTTT. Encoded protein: CASSVTANSGNTIYF.

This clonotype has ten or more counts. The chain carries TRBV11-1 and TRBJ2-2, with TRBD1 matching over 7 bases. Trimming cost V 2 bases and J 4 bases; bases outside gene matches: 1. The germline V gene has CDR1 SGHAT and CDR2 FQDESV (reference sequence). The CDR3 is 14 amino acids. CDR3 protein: CASSLKGATGELFF. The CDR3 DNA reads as TGTGCCAGCAGCTTAAAGGGGGCCACCGGGGAGCTGTTTTTT.

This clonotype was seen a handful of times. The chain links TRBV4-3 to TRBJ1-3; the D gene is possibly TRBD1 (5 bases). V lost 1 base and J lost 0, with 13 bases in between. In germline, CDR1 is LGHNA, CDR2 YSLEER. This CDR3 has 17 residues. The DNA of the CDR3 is TGCGCCAGCAGCCAAGTTTCGACAGTTCTCTCTGGAAACACCATATATTTT. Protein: CASSQVSTVLSGNTIYF.

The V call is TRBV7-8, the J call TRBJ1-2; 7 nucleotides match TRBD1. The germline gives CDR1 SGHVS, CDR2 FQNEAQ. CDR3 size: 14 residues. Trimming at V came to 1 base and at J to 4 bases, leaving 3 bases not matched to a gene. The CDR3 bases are TGTGCCAGCAGCTTAGTGGGGGACAGCTATGGCTACACCTTC. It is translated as CASSLVGDSYGYTF.

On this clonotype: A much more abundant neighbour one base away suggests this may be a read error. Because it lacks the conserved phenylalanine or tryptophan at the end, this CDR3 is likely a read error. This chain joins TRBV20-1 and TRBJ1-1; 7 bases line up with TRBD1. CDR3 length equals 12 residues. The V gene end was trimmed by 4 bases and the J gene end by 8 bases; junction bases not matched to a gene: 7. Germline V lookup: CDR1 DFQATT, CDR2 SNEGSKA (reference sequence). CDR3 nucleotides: TGCAGTGCTAATACACAGGGGACCGAAGCTTTCTCT. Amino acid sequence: CSANTQGTEAFS.